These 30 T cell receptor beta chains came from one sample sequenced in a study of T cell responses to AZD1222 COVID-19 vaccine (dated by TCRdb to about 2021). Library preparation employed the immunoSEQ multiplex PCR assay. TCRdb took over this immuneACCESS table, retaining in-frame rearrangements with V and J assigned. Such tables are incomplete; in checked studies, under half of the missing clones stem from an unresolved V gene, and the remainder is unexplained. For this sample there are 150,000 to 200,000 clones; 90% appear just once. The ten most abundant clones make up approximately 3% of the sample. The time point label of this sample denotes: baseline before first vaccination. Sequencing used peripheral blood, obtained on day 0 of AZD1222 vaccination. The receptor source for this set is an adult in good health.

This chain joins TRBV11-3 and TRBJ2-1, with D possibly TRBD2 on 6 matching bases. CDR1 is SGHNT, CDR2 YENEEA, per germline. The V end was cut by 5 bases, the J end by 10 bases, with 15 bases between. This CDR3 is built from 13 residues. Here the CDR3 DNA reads TGTGCCAGCAGCCCAGGCGGGGAAGGAGAGCAGTTCTTC. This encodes CASSPGGEGEQFF.

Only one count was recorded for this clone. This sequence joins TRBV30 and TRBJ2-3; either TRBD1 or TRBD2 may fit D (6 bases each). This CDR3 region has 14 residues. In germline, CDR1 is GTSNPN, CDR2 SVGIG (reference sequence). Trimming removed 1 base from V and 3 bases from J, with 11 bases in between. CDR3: CAWSGGALTDTQYF. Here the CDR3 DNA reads TGTGCCTGGAGTGGGGGGGCGTTGACAGATACGCAGTATTTT.

The DNA of the CDR3 is TGCGCCAGCAGCCCGTCGCGAAACACACCCCTCCACTTT. This codes for CASSPSRNTPLHF. V usage is TRBV4-1 and J usage is TRBJ1-6; D is ambiguous. The length of the CDR3 is 13 residues. Trimming took 4 bases from V and 11 from J, leaving 12 bases between them. Germline CDR1 is MGHRA and CDR2 is YSYEKL.

The CDR3 nucleotides are TGTGCCAGCACTACCGGGACAGGGGGCTTCTACGAGCAGTACTTC. Protein product: CASTTGTGGFYEQYF. The rearrangement joins TRBV7-2 to TRBJ2-7, with 12 bases aligning to TRBD1. The CDR3 covers 15 residues. V trimming: 7 bases; J trimming: 3 bases; junction bases outside the gene matches: 7. Germline CDR1 is SGHTA and CDR2 is FQGNSA.

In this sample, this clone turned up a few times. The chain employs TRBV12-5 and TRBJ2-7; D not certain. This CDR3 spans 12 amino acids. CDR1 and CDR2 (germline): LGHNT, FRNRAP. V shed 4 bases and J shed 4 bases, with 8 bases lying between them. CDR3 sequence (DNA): TGTGCTAGTGGTTCCCACAGATACGAGCAGTACTTC. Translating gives CASGSHRYEQYF.

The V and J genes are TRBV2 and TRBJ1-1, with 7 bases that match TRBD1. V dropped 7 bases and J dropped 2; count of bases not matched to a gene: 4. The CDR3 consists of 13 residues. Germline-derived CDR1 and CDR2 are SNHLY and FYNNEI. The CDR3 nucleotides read TGTGCCAGCAACACAGGGGTTAACACTGAAGCTTTCTTT. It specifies CASNTGVNTEAFF.

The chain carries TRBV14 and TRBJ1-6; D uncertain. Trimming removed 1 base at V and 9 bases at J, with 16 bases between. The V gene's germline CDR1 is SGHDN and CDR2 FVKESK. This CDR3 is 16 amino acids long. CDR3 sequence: CASSQVRISSSSPLHF. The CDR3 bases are TGTGCCAGCAGCCAAGTTCGTATCAGCTCTAGTTCACCCCTCCACTTT.

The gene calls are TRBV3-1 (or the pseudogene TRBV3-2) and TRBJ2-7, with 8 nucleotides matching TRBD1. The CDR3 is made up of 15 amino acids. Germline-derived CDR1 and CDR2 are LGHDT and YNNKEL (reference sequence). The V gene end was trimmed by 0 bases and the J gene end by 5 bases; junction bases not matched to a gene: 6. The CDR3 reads CASSQDRAGGHEQYF. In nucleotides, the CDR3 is TGTGCCAGCAGCCAAGATCGGGCAGGGGGCCACGAGCAGTACTTC.

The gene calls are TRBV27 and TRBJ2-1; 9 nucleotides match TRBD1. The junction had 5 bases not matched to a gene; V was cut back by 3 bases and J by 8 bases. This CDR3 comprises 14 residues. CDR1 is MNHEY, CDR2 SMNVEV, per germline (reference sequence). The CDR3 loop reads CASSFGTGTDEQFF. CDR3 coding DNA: TGTGCCAGCAGTTTCGGGACAGGGACCGATGAGCAGTTCTTC.

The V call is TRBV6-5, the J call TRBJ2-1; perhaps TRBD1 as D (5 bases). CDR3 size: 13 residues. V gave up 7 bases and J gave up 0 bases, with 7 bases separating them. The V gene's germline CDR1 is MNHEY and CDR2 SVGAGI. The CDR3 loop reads CASTRGSYNEQFF. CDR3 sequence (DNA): TGTGCCAGCACTAGGGGCTCCTACAATGAGCAGTTCTTC.

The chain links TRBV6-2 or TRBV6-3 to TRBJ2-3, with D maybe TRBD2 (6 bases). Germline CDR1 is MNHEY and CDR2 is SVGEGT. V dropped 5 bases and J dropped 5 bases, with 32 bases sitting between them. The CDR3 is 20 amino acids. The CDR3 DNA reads TGTGCCAGCAGTACCGTGGTTGTACCGGCGGCGGGGACCTCCCTAGATACGCAGTATTTT. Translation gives CASSTVVVPAAGTSLDTQYF.

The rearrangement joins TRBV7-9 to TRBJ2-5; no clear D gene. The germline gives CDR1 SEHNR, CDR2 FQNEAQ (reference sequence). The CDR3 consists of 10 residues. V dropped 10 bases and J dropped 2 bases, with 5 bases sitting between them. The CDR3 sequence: CATSQETQYF. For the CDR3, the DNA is TGTGCCACCTCGCAAGAGACCCAGTACTTC.

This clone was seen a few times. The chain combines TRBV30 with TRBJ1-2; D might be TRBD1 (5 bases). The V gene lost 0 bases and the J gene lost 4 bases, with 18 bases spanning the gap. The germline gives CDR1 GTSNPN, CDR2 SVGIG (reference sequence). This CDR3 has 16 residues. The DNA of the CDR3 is TGTGCCTGGAGTGTACGGGACTGGGGGTCTCCCTATGGCTACACCTTC. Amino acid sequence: CAWSVRDWGSPYGYTF.

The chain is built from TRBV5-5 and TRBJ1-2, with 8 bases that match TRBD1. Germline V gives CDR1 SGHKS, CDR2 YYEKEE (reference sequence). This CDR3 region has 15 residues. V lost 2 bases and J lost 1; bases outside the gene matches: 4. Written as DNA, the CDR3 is TGTGCCAGCAGCTTATCCGACAGGGGTAACTATGGCTACACCTTC. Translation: CASSLSDRGNYGYTF.

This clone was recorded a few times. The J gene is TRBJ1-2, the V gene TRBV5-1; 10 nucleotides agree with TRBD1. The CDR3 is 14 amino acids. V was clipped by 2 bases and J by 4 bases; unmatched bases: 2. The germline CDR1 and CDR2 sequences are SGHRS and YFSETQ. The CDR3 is CASSLGDRGYGYTF. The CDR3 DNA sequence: TGCGCCAGCAGCTTAGGGGACAGGGGCTATGGCTACACCTTC.

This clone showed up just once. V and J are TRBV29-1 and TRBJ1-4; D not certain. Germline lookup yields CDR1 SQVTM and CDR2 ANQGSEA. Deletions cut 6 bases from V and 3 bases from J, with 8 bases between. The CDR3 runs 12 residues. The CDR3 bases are TGCAGCGTAGGACGGTCTAATGAAAAACTGTTTTTT. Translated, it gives CSVGRSNEKLFF.

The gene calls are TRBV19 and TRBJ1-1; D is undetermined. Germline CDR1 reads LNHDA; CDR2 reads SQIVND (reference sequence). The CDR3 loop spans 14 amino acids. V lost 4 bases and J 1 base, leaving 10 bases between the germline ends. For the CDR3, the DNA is TGTGCCAGTAGTACTCCCTGGGAGAACACTGAAGCTTTCTTT. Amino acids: CASSTPWENTEAFF.

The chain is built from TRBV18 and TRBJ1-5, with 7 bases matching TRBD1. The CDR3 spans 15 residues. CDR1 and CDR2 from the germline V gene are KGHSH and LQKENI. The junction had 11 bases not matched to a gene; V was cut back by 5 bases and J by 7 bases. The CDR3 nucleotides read TGTGCCAGCTCATCCACGACAGGGCGAGGCCAGCCCCAGCATTTT. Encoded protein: CASSSTTGRGQPQHF.

The CDR3 loop reads CASSQHRTSGVTDTQYF. The CDR3 DNA reads TGTGCCAGCAGCCAGCATCGGACTAGCGGGGTAACAGATACGCAGTATTTT. This chain uses TRBV14 with TRBJ2-3; 12 positions match TRBD2. The CDR3 has 17 residues. Trimming cost V 3 bases and J 3 bases; bases outside gene matches: 7. The germline gives CDR1 SGHDN, CDR2 FVKESK. Based on the CDR3 plus reference TRBV14 and TRBJ2-3, the full variable domain is EAGVTQFPSHSVIEKGQTVTLRCDPISGHDNLYWYRRVMGKEIKFLLHFVKESKQDESGMPNNRFLAERTGGTYSTLKVQPAELEDSGVYFCASSQHRTSGVTDTQYFGPGTRLTVL.

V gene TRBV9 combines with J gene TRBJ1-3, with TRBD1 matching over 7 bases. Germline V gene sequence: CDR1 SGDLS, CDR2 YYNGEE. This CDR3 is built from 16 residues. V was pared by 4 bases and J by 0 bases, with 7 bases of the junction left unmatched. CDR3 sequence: CASSWDSNHSGNTIYF. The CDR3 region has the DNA TGTGCCAGCAGCTGGGACAGCAACCACTCTGGAAACACCATATATTTT.

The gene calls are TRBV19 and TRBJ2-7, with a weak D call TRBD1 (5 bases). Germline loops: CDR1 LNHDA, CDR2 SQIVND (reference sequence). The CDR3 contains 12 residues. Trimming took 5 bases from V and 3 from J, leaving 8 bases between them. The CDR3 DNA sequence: TGTGCCAGTAGTCAGGGCGGCTACGAGCAGTACTTC. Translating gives CASSQGGYEQYF.

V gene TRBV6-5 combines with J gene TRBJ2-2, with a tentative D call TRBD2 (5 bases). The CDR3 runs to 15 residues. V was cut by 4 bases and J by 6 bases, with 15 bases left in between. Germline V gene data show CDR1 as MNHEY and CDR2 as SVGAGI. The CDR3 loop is CASSLGSGGPGELFF. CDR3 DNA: TGTGCCAGCAGTTTGGGCAGCGGAGGCCCCGGGGAGCTGTTTTTT.

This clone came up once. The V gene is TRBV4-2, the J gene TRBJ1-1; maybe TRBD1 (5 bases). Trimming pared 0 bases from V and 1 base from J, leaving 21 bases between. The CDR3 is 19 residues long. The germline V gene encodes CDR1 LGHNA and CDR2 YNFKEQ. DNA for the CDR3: TGTGCCAGCAGCCAAGATGCGAAAGGGACCTCCCTGGAGAACACTGAAGCTTTCTTT. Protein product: CASSQDAKGTSLENTEAFF.

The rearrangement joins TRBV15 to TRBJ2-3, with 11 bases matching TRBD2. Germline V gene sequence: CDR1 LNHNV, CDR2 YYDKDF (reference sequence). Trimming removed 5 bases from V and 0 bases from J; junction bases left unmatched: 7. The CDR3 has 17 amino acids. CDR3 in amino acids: CATSERTSGFSTDTQYF. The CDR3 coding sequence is TGTGCCACCAGCGAACGGACTAGCGGGTTTAGCACAGATACGCAGTATTTT. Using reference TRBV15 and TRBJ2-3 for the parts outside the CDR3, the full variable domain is DAMVIQNPRYQVTQFGKPVTLSCSQTLNHNVMYWYQQKSSQAPKLLFHYYDKDFNNEADTPDNFQSRRPNTSFCFLDIRSPGLGDTAMYLCATSERTSGFSTDTQYFGPGTRLTVL.

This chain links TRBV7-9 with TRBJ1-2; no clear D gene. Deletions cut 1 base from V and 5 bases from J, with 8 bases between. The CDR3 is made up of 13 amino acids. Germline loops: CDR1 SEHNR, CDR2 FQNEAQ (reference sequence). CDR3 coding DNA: TGTGCCAGCAGCTTAGTGCTTGGTTATGGCTACACCTTC. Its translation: CASSLVLGYGYTF.

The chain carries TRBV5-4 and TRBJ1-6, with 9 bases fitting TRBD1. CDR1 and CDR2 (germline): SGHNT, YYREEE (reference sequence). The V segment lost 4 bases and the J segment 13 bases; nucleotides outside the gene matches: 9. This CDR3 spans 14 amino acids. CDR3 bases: TGTGCCAGCAGCCCTCCGGGACAGGGAGGCCCCCTCCACTTT. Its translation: CASSPPGQGGPLHF.

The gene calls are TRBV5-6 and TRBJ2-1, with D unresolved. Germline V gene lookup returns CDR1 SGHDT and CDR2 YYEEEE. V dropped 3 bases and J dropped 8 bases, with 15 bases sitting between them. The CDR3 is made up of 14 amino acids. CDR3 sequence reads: CASSSPTEWYEQFF. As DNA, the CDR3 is TGTGCCAGCAGCTCACCTACAGAATGGTATGAGCAGTTCTTC.

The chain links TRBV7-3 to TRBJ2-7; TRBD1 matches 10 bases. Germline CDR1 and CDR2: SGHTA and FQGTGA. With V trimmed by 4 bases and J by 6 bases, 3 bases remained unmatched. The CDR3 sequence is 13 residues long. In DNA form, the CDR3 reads TGTGCCAGCAGCTCGACAGGGGGCAGCGAGCAGTACTTC. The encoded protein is CASSSTGGSEQYF.

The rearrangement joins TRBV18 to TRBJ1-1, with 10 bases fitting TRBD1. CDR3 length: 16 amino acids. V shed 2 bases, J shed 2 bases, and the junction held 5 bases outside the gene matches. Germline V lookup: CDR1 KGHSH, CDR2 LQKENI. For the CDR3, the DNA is TGTGCCAGCTCACCAGGGGACAGGGGCCATAACACTGAAGCTTTCTTT. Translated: CASSPGDRGHNTEAFF.

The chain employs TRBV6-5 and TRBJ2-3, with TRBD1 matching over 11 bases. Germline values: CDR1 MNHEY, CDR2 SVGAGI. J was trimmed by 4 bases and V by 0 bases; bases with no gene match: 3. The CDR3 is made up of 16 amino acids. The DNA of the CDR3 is TGTGCCAGCAGTTACTCGGGACAGGGGGTCGCAGATACGCAGTATTTT. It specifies CASSYSGQGVADTQYF.